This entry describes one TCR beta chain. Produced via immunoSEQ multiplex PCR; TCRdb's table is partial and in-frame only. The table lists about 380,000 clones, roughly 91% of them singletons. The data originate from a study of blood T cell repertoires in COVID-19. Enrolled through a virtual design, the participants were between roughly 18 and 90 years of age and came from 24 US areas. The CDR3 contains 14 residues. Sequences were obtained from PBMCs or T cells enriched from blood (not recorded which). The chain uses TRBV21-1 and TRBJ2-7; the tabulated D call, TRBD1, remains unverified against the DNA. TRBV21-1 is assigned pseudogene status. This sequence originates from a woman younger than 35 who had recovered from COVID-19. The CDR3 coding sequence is TGTGCCACAGGATGGGACAGGGGCTCCTACGAGCAGTACTTC. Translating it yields CATGWDRGSYEQYF.